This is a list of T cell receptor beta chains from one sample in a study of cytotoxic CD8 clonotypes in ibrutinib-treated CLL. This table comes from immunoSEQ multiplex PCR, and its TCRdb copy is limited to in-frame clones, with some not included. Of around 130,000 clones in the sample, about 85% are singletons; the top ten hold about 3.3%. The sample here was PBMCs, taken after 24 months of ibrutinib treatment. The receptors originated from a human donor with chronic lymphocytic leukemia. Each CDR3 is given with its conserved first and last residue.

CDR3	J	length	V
CASSFGTAEAFF	TRBJ1-1	12	TRBV6-5
CASSPGGSGANVLTF	TRBJ2-6	15	TRBV18
CASITGYNEQFF	TRBJ2-1	12	TRBV7-2
CASSSPGQAVGNEAFF	TRBJ1-1	16	TRBV7-9
CASGRDRGVDEQFF	TRBJ2-1	14	TRBV12-5
CATSRKTSGVGDTQYF	TRBJ2-3	16	TRBV15
CASSSSLSSYEQYF	TRBJ2-7	14	TRBV5-6
CASRRMGNTEAFF	TRBJ1-1	13	TRBV6-5
CASSYSGQGIPHF	TRBJ2-3	13	TRBV6-5
CAISDPGAYEQYF	TRBJ2-7	13	TRBV10-3
CASSERRAGEETQYF	TRBJ2-5	15	TRBV2
CASSYSADGLGTEQYF	TRBJ2-7	16	TRBV6-5
CASSFPSAPEYEQYF	TRBJ2-7	15	TRBV13
CASSLVGQLYNEQFF	TRBJ2-1	15	TRBV7-9
CASSLRQNTEAFF	TRBJ1-1	13	TRBV7-9
CASSQDLRVVEQFF	TRBJ2-1	14	TRBV14
CASSQGQGANEKLFF	TRBJ1-4	15	TRBV9
CASSSDRGTEAFF	TRBJ1-1	13	TRBV19